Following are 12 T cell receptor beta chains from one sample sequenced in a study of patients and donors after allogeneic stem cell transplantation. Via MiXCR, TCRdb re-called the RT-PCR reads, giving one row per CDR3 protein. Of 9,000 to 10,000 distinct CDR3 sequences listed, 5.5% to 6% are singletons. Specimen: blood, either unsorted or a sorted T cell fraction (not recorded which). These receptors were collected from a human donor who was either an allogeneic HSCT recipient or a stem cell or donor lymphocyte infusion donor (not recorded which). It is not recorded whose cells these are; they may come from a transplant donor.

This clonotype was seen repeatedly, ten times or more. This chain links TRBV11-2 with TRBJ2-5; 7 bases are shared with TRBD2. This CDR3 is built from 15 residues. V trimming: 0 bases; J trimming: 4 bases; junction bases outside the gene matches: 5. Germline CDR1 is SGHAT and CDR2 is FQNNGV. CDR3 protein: CASSLDGGRRETQYF. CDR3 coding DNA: TGTGCCAGCAGCTTAGATGGCGGGAGAAGAGAGACCCAGTACTTC.

CDR3 nucleotide sequence: TGTGCCAGCAGTTACTCGGGGACAGGGGCGAACACCGGGGAGCTGTTTTTT. The encoded protein is CASSYSGTGANTGELFF. The genes are TRBV6-5 and TRBJ2-2, with 10 bases fitting TRBD1. The CDR3 extends over 17 amino acids. Trimming removed 0 bases from V and 0 bases from J; junction bases left unmatched: 1. Germline V gene data show CDR1 as MNHEY and CDR2 as SVGAGI.

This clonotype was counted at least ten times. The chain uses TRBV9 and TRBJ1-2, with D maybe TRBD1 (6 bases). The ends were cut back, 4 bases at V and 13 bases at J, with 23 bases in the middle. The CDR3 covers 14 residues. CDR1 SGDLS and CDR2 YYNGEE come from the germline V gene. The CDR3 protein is CASSRQVSSSVVTF. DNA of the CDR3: TGTGCCAGCAGCCGACAGGTATCGTCCTCTGTCGTCACCTTC.

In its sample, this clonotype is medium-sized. The CDR3 nucleotides are TGTGCCAGCAGCCTCTCCTACGAGCAGTACTTC. Residues: CASSLSYEQYF. The rearrangement links TRBV3-1 to TRBJ2-7; D gene unclear. From germline, CDR1 is LGHDT and CDR2 YNNKEL (reference sequence). V dropped 4 bases and J dropped 0 bases, with 1 base sitting between them. The CDR3 has 11 residues.

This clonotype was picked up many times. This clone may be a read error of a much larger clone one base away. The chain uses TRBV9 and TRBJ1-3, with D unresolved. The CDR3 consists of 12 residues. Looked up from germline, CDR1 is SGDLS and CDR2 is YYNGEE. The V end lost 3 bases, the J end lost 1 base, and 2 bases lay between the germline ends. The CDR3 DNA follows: TGTGCCAGCAGCGAGTCTGGAAACACCATATATTTT. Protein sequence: CASSESGNTIYF.

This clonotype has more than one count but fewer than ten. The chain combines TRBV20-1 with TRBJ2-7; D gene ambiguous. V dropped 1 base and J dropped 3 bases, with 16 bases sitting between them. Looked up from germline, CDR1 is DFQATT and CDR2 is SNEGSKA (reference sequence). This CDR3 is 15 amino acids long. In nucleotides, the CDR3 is TGCAGTGCTAGAGCCGGCAGAGGTAATAACTACGAGCAGTACTTC. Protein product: CSARAGRGNNYEQYF.

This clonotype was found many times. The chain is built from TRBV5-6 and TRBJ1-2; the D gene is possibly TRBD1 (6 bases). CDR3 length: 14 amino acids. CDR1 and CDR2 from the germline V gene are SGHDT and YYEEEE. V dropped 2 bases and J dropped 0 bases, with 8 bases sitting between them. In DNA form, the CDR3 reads TGTGCCAGCAGCTTACAGGGCCCTAACTATGGCTACACCTTC. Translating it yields CASSLQGPNYGYTF.

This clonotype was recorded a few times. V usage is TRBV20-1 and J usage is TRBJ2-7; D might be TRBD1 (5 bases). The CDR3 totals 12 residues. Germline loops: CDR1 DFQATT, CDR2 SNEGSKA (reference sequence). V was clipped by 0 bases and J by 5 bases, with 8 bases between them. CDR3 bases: TGCAGTGCTAGAGAGACAGCCAACGAGCAGTACTTC. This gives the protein CSARETANEQYF.

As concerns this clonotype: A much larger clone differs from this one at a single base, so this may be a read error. The CDR3 here is CASKGQRIQPQHF. The DNA of the CDR3 is TGTGCCAGCAAAGGGCAGCGCATTCAGCCCCAGCATTTT. The chain joins TRBV2 to TRBJ1-5; D is uncertain. The germline V gene encodes CDR1 SNHLY and CDR2 FYNNEI. The CDR3 contains 13 residues. V was clipped by 7 bases and J by 6 bases, with 13 bases between them.

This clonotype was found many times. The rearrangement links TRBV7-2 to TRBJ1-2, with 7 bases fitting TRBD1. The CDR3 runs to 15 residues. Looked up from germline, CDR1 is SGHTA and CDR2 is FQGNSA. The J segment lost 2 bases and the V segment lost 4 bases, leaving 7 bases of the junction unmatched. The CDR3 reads CASSWMPGQNYGYTF. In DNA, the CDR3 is TGTGCCAGCAGCTGGATGCCGGGACAGAACTATGGCTACACCTTC.

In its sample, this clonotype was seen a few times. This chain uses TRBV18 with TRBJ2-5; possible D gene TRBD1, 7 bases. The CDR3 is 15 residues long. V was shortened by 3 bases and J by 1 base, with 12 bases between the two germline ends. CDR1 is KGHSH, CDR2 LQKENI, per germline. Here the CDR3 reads CASSPTQGGQETQYF. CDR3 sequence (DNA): TGTGCCAGCTCACCCACCCAGGGGGGCCAAGAGACCCAGTACTTC.

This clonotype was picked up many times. The CDR3 region has the DNA TGTGCCAGCGGAGACGGACTCACCGGGGAGCTGTTTTTT. It codes for CASGDGLTGELFF. V is TRBV7-9 and J is TRBJ2-2; TRBD2 is a possible D gene (5 bases). The CDR3 is 13 amino acids. The germline gives CDR1 SEHNR, CDR2 FQNEAQ (reference sequence). V was pared by 8 bases and J by 4 bases, with 11 bases between.